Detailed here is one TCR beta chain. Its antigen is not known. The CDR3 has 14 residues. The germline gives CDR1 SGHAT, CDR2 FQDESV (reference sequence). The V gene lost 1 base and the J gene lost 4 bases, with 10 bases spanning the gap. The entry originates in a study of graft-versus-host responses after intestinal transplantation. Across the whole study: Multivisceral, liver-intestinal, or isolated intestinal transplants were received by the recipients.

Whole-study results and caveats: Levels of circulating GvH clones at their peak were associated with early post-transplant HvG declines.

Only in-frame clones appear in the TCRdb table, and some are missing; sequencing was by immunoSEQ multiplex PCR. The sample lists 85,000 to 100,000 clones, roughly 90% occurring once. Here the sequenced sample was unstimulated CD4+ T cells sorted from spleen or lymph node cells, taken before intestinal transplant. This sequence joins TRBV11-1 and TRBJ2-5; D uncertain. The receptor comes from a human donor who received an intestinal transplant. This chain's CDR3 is CASSLGVGGETQYF. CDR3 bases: TGTGCCAGCAGCTTAGGGGTCGGCGGAGAGACCCAGTACTTC. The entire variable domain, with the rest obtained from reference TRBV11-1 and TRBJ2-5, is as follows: EAEVAQSPRYKITEKSQAVAFWCDPISGHATLYWYRQILGQGPELLVQFQDESVVDDSQLPKDRFSAERLKGVDSTLKIQPAELGDSAMYLCASSLGVGGETQYFGPGTRLLVL.